Below, 23 T cell receptor beta chains from the same sample are listed, as sequenced in a study of T cell repertoires in cytomegalovirus infection. TCRdb ran MiXCR on the reads and lists one entry per CDR3 protein. Of some 250,000 distinct CDR3 sequences listed, 8% to 9.5% are singletons. The sequencing input was PBMCs. The source is a human donor in good health (CMV status not recorded). Some clones in this sample may be carry-over from other donors' samples.

The chain carries TRBV5-1 and TRBJ2-1; 8 bases are a match to TRBD2. The germline CDR1 and CDR2 sequences are SGHRS and YFSETQ. CDR3 length: 15 residues. V was clipped by 2 bases and J by 2 bases; unmatched bases: 3. CDR3 in amino acids: CASSLAGEPYNEQFF. The CDR3 DNA is TGCGCCAGCAGCTTAGCGGGGGAGCCCTACAATGAGCAGTTCTTC.

V is TRBV6-2 or TRBV6-3 and J is TRBJ2-5; TRBD2 agrees at 7 bases. The CDR3 runs 18 residues. Losses at the gene ends were 2 bases for V and 1 base for J; bases not matched to a gene: 13. From germline, CDR1 is MNHEY and CDR2 SVGEGT. CDR3 nucleotide sequence: TGTGCCAGCAGTTACCCGCAGGGAAGCGGGACCCTCCAAGAGACCCAGTACTTC. Protein sequence: CASSYPQGSGTLQETQYF.

This chain links TRBV10-3 with TRBJ2-1, with D possibly being TRBD2 (5 bases). V was cut by 2 bases and J by 9 bases, with 23 bases left in between. The CDR3 has 17 amino acids. In germline, CDR1 is ENHRY, CDR2 SYGVKD. CDR3 bases: TGTGCCATCAGTGAGAAGTGGCGGGCGGCCCTGTCCGGTGAGCAGTTCTTC. Amino acid sequence: CAISEKWRAALSGEQFF.

This clonotype was detected many times. V gene TRBV7-9 combines with J gene TRBJ2-1, with 9 nucleotides matching TRBD2. The CDR3 sequence is 13 residues long. Germline CDR1 is SEHNR and CDR2 is FQNEAQ (reference sequence). CDR3 in amino acids: CAAGTSPGNEQFF. The CDR3 coding sequence is TGTGCTGCCGGGACTAGCCCGGGCAATGAGCAGTTCTTC. The variable domain in full, with the rest retrieved from reference TRBV7-9 and TRBJ2-1, is DTGVSQNPRHKITKRGQNVTFRCDPISEHNRLYWYRQTLGQGPEFLTYFQNEAQLEKSRLLSDRFSAERPKGSFSTLEIQRTEQGDSAMYLCAAGTSPGNEQFFGPGTRLTVL.

This clonotype turned up a few times. The genes are TRBV6-2 or TRBV6-3 and TRBJ2-1; D is perhaps TRBD2 (6 bases). The V end lost 6 bases, the J end lost 0 bases, and 12 bases lay between the germline ends. This CDR3 comprises 15 residues. Per the germline V gene, CDR1 is MNHEY and CDR2 is SVGEGT. The CDR3 sequence: CASRDSGRSYNEQFF. CDR3 nucleotides: TGTGCCAGCAGGGATAGCGGACGCTCCTACAATGAGCAGTTCTTC.

This chain joins TRBV19 and TRBJ1-5; the match to TRBD1 covers 8 bases. The V gene's germline CDR1 is LNHDA and CDR2 SQIVND (reference sequence). CDR3 length: 14 residues. Trimming at V came to 2 bases and at J to 6 bases, leaving 3 bases not matched to a gene. CDR3 amino acids: CASSILTGGQPQHF. As DNA, the CDR3 is TGTGCCAGTAGTATACTTACAGGGGGTCAGCCCCAGCATTTT.

In its sample, this clonotype was seen a few times. The chain combines TRBV7-9 with TRBJ2-4; D is undetermined. CDR1 and CDR2 (germline): SEHNR, FQNEAQ (reference sequence). V shed 5 bases and J shed 7 bases, with 18 bases lying between them. The CDR3 contains 15 residues. CDR3 nucleotide sequence: TGTGCCAGCAGCCCGCCAGGCCCGCTGGGGAACATTCAGTACTTC. It specifies CASSPPGPLGNIQYF.

This clonotype was seen many times. The chain combines TRBV20-1 with TRBJ2-5; 7 bases align to TRBD1. V lost 4 bases to trimming and J lost 3 bases; unmatched junction nucleotides: 11. CDR1 DFQATT and CDR2 SNEGSKA come from the germline V gene (reference sequence). This CDR3 region has 15 residues. CDR3 loop: CSATKQGRVKETQYF. DNA for the CDR3: TGCAGTGCTACCAAACAGGGGAGAGTGAAAGAGACCCAGTACTTC.

This clonotype came up many times. This sequence joins TRBV7-8 and TRBJ2-5; no reliable D call. The CDR3 is 14 amino acids. V was clipped by 1 base and J by 5 bases, with 11 bases between them. Germline assignment: CDR1 SGHVS and CDR2 FQNEAQ. CDR3 sequence: CASSLVLRTETQYF. As DNA, the CDR3 is TGTGCCAGCAGCTTAGTATTGAGGACGGAGACCCAGTACTTC.

There are many counts of this clonotype. The chain combines TRBV7-2 with TRBJ2-1; 7 bases are shared with TRBD2. V lost 3 bases, J lost 7 bases, and 6 bases stayed unmatched. The CDR3 consists of 14 residues. The germline V gene has CDR1 SGHTA and CDR2 FQGNSA. The CDR3, as DNA: TGTGCCAGCAGCTTCGGCGGGAGCATAAATGAGCAGTTCTTC. Its translation: CASSFGGSINEQFF.

This clonotype was counted many times. The genes are TRBV28 and TRBJ1-5, with 8 bases fitting TRBD1. The germline CDR1 and CDR2 sequences are MDHEN and SYDVKM. Trimming took 6 bases from V and 2 from J; bases not matched to a gene: 15. CDR3 length: 18 residues. Written as DNA, the CDR3 is TGTGCCAGCAGCGGACAGGGAGGATACCGGAGGGGCAATCAGCCCCAGCATTTT. It yields the protein CASSGQGGYRRGNQPQHF.

This clonotype was seen repeatedly, ten times or more. The chain recombines TRBV7-8 with TRBJ1-6; possibly TRBD1 for D (6 bases). V was pared by 6 bases and J by 0 bases, with 18 bases between. Germline V gene lookup returns CDR1 SGHVS and CDR2 FQNEAQ. This CDR3 has 18 amino acids. The CDR3 DNA sequence: TGTGCCAGCAGTACCCGGGTCCAGGGGAGCTCCTATAATTCACCCCTCCACTTT. It yields the protein CASSTRVQGSSYNSPLHF.

Many counts were recorded for this clonotype. The gene calls are TRBV4-1 and TRBJ2-3; 10 bases are a match to TRBD1. With V trimmed by 1 base and J by 2 bases, 9 bases remained unmatched. This CDR3 spans 18 amino acids. From germline, CDR1 is MGHRA and CDR2 YSYEKL. CDR3 nucleotide sequence: TGCGCCAGCAGCCAAGGTTCCGGGACAGGGGCTTCCACAGATACGCAGTATTTT. Translated, it gives CASSQGSGTGASTDTQYF.

This clonotype was counted ten times or more. The rearrangement joins TRBV7-2 to TRBJ1-2; D gene ambiguous. The length of the CDR3 is 16 residues. Trimming took 1 base from V and 0 from J, leaving 12 bases between them. Germline V lookup: CDR1 SGHTA, CDR2 FQGNSA. CDR3 in DNA: TGTGCCAGCAGCTTAGATCTCGGGGTCCCTAACTATGGCTACACCTTC. This translates into CASSLDLGVPNYGYTF.

This clonotype was observed at least ten times. This chain links TRBV11-3 with TRBJ1-2, with D uncertain. This CDR3 has 15 amino acids. The germline gives CDR1 SGHNT, CDR2 YENEEA. V lost 0 bases and J lost 6, with 14 bases in between. CDR3 region: CASSLEGSTSNGYTF. For the CDR3, the DNA is TGTGCCAGCAGCTTAGAGGGCAGCACTTCGAATGGCTACACCTTC.

V usage is TRBV11-2 and J usage is TRBJ2-5; 8 nucleotides line up with TRBD1. CDR1 and CDR2 (germline): SGHAT, FQNNGV. The V gene end was trimmed by 1 base and the J gene end by 0 bases; junction bases not matched to a gene: 7. This CDR3 has 17 residues. The CDR3 is CASSLGQGATYQETQYF. The CDR3 DNA reads as TGTGCCAGCAGCTTAGGTCAGGGGGCTACGTACCAAGAGACCCAGTACTTC.

This clonotype came up a few times. This CDR3 reads CASQGGQGAYNSPLHF. For the CDR3, the DNA is TGTGCCTCCCAAGGGGGACAGGGAGCCTATAATTCACCCCTCCACTTT. The chain recombines TRBV6-1 with TRBJ1-6; 9 bases line up with TRBD1. Germline V gene data show CDR1 as MNHNS and CDR2 as SASEGT. J lost 2 bases, V lost 11 bases, and 10 bases had no gene match. CDR3 length: 16 amino acids.

This clonotype has only a few counts. The V and J genes are TRBV5-1 and TRBJ2-5; 7 bases line up with TRBD1. The length of the CDR3 is 15 residues. V was clipped by 4 bases and J by 5 bases; unmatched bases: 11. Germline V gives CDR1 SGHRS, CDR2 YFSETQ. CDR3 nucleotides: TGCGCCAGCAGCACCGAGGGGGCGGATTCTGAGACCCAGTACTTC. Protein product: CASSTEGADSETQYF.

The chain combines TRBV6-5 with TRBJ2-1; TRBD1 aligns across 10 bases. CDR1 is MNHEY, CDR2 SVGAGI, per germline. The CDR3 contains 15 residues. With 3 bases clipped from V and 5 bases from J, the junction kept 4 bases outside the gene matches. CDR3: CASSYGDRGDNEQFF. CDR3 nucleotides: TGTGCCAGCAGTTATGGGGACAGGGGAGACAATGAGCAGTTCTTC.

In its sample, this clonotype was seen a few times. This CDR3 reads CASKGQGPIEFF. DNA for the CDR3: TGTGCCAGCAAAGGACAGGGGCCGATAGAGTTCTTC. The chain couples TRBV6-1 to TRBJ2-1, with 9 bases that match TRBD1. CDR1 is MNHNS, CDR2 SASEGT, per germline. V lost 7 bases, J lost 14 bases, and 9 bases stayed unmatched. The CDR3 covers 12 residues.

There are a few counts of this clonotype. This chain connects TRBV5-5 to TRBJ1-1; D may be TRBD1 (5 bases). This CDR3 spans 16 amino acids. Trimming removed 0 bases from V and 1 base from J, with 13 bases in between. Germline CDR1 reads SGHKS; CDR2 reads YYEKEE (reference sequence). CDR3: CASSLDRGNRNTEAFF. The CDR3, as DNA: TGTGCCAGCAGCTTGGATCGGGGCAATCGGAACACTGAAGCTTTCTTT.

The V gene is TRBV12-5, the J gene TRBJ2-7; D may be TRBD2 (6 bases). Germline V gene lookup returns CDR1 LGHNT and CDR2 FRNRAP. The CDR3 has 18 amino acids. V was pared by 2 bases and J by 3 bases, with 23 bases between. CDR3 amino acids: CASGLSTGATLLFYEQYF. The CDR3 DNA reads TGTGCTAGTGGTTTGTCAACGGGAGCCACGCTCCTATTCTACGAGCAGTACTTC.

In this sample, this clonotype turned up many times. The chain recombines TRBV7-6 with TRBJ2-3; 9 bases line up with TRBD2. J lost 4 bases, V lost 3 bases, and 5 bases had no gene match. The germline V gene has CDR1 SGHVS and CDR2 FNYEAQ. The CDR3 has 15 residues. CDR3: CASSFEREDADTQYF. CDR3 DNA: TGTGCCAGCAGCTTTGAGCGGGAGGATGCAGATACGCAGTATTTT. The full variable domain, with the rest looked up from reference TRBV7-6 and TRBJ2-3, is GAGVSQSPRYKVTKRGQDVALRCDPISGHVSLYWYRQALGQGPEFLTYFNYEAQQDKSGLPNDRFSAERPEGSISTLTIQRTEQRDSAMYRCASSFEREDADTQYFGPGTRLTVL.